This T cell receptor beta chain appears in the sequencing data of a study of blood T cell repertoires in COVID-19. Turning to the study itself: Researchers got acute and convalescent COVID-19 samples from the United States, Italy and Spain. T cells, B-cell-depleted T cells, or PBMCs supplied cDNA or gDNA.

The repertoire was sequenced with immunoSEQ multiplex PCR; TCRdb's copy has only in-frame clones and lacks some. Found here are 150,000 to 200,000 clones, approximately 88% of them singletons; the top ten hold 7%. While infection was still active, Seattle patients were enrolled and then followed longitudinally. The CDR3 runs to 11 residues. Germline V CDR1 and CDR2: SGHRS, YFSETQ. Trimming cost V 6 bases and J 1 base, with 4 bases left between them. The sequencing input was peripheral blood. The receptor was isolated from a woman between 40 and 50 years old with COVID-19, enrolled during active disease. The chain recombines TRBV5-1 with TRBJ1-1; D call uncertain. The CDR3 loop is CASKRNTEAFF. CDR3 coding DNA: TGCGCCAGCAAGAGGAACACTGAAGCTTTCTTT.